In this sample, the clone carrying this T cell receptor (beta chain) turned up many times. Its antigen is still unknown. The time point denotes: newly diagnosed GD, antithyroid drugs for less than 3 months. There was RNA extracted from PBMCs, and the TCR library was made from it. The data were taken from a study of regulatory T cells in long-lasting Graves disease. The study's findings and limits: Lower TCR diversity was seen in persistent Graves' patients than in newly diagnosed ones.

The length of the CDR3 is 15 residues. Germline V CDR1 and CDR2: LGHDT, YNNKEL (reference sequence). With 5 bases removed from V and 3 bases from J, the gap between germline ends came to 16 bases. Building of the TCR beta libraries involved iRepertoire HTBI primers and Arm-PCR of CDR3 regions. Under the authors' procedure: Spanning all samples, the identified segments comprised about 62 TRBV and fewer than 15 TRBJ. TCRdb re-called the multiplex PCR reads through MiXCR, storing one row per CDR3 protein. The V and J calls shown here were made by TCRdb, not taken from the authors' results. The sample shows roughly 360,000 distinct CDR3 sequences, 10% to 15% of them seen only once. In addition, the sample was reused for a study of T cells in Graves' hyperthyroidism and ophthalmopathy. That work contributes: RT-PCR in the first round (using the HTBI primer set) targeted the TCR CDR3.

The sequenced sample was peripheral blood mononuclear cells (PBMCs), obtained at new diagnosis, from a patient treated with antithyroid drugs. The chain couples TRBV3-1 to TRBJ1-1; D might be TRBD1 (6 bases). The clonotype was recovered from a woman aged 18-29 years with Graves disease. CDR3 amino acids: CASSETGFGDTEAFF. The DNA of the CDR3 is TGTGCCAGCAGCGAAACAGGGTTTGGGGACACTGAAGCTTTCTTT.